This is a list of T cell receptor beta chains from one sample in a study of blood T cell repertoires in COVID-19. Method: immunoSEQ multiplex PCR; TCRdb's copy keeps in-frame clones and lacks some. This sample has 110,000 to 150,000 clones, with 78% found just once. The material sequenced was PBMCs or T cells enriched from blood (not recorded which). Receptors were obtained from a woman in her 50s who had recovered from COVID-19. The CDR3 runs from the conserved cysteine through the conserved F or W. The D gene is left open where the match is weak. Clone size appears in some rows only: once, few, many, or a class for an expanded clone.

15	TRBJ2-3	TRBD2	NA	TRBV27	TGTGCCAGCAGTTCCGGACTAGCTAGCACAGATACGCAGTATTTT	CASSSGLASTDTQYF
12	TRBJ2-3	TRBD2	NA	TRBV14	TGTGCCAGCAGCCCCGGGAGGGATACGCAGTATTTT	CASSPGRDTQYF
14	TRBJ2-1	TRBD2	NA	TRBV9	TGTGCCAGCAGCGCTAAAATGGGGCCGGGAGGGCAGTTCTTC	CASSAKMGPGGQFF
13	TRBJ1-1	TRBD1	NA	TRBV19	TGTGCCAGTAAAGGGACAGGGAGAACTGAAGCTTTCTTT	CASKGTGRTEAFF
13	TRBJ1-1	NA	NA	TRBV6-5	TGTGCCAGCAGTTACAATCCGGACACTGAAGCTTTCTTT	CASSYNPDTEAFF
16	TRBJ2-7	TRBD1	NA	TRBV10-3	TGTGCCATCAGTGAGTCTGCGACAGGGGGCCCCTACGAGCAGTACTTC	CAISESATGGPYEQYF
14	TRBJ1-3	NA	few	TRBV28	TGTGCCAGCATCTTAGGGGGCTCTGGAAACACCATATATTTT	CASILGGSGNTIYF
17	TRBJ2-2	NA	NA	TRBV24-1	TGTGCCACCAGTGACCAAGTGCCGGGACAGAACACCGGGGAGCTGTTTTTT	CATSDQVPGQNTGELFF
16	TRBJ2-3	NA	NA	TRBV5-1	TGCGCCAGCAGCTTGGGAGGACTGCGGGAACAAGATACGCAGTATTTT	CASSLGGLREQDTQYF
14	TRBJ2-7	NA	NA	TRBV7-9	TGTGCCAGCAGCAAATCCCGCACAGGGACCGAGCAGTACTTC	CASSKSRTGTEQYF
14	TRBJ1-5	NA	NA	TRBV18	TGTGCCAGCTCACCGGGAGGGGGGGTTCAGCCCCAGCATTTT	CASSPGGGVQPQHF
14	TRBJ1-2	NA	NA	TRBV5-3	TGTGCCAGAAGCTTGGAGGTCAGGACATATGGCTACACCTTC	CARSLEVRTYGYTF
15	TRBJ1-4	TRBD1	NA	TRBV5-6	TGTGCCAGCAGCCAGACGACAGGGGTCGGTGAAAAACTGTTTTTT	CASSQTTGVGEKLFF
15	TRBJ2-2	TRBD1	NA	TRBV11-3	TGTGCCAGCAGCTTTCAGGGGGCGAGCACCGGGGAGCTGTTTTTT	CASSFQGASTGELFF
17	TRBJ1-1	TRBD1	NA	TRBV5-1	TGCGCCAGCAGCTTGGTACAGGGGAATAGTTTATGGACTGAAGCTTTCTTT	CASSLVQGNSLWTEAFF
15	TRBJ1-1	NA	NA	TRBV29-1	TGCAGCGTCCTAGGAGGGGTAGGTGGGGCCTATGAAGCTTTCTTT	CSVLGGVGGAYEAFF
11	TRBJ1-2	NA	NA	TRBV12-3/TRBV12-4	TGTGCCAGCAGTTTTGGATCCGGGGATACCTTC	CASSFGSGDTF
12	TRBJ2-1	NA	once	TRBV4-2	TGTGCCAGCAGCCAACTAACCAATGAGCAGTTCTTC	CASSQLTNEQFF
13	TRBJ1-5	TRBD1	NA	TRBV29-1	TGCAGCGTTGGGACAGGGATGGATCAGCCCCAGCATTTT	CSVGTGMDQPQHF
13	TRBJ1-2	TRBD1	NA	TRBV12-3/TRBV12-4	TGTGCCAGCAGTCCAAGACAGGGAGACGGCTACACCTTC	CASSPRQGDGYTF
17	TRBJ1-5	NA	NA	TRBV15	TGTGCCACCAGCAGAGCCTGGGGGGGTGTCCTCCGACAGCCCCAGCATTTT	CATSRAWGGVLRQPQHF
12	TRBJ1-1	NA	NA	TRBV7-9	TGTGCCAGCAGCCGGAGTGTTGCTGAAGCTTTCTTT	CASSRSVAEAFF
14	TRBJ2-3	TRBD1	few	TRBV19	TGTGCCAGTAGTATGGAGGGACAGGGAGATACGCAGTATTTT	CASSMEGQGDTQYF
16	TRBJ2-2	NA	few	TRBV5-6	TGTGCCAGCAGCTTGACGGGGGGCGCGAACACCGGGGAGCTGTTTTTT	CASSLTGGANTGELFF
17	TRBJ1-2	NA	NA	TRBV28	TGTGCCAGCCTAAGTATCGGGTCGGGGGGCCCCTCGCGCGGCTACACCTTC	CASLSIGSGGPSRGYTF
15	TRBJ2-5	TRBD1	NA	TRBV5-1	TGCGCCAGCAGCTTCGGACCGACAGGGAAAGAGACCCAGTACTTC	CASSFGPTGKETQYF
15	TRBJ1-2	TRBD1	once	TRBV10-1	TGCGCCAGCAGTGTTGGGGACAGGGGTTCGAGTGGCTACACCTTC	CASSVGDRGSSGYTF
13	TRBJ1-1	NA	NA	TRBV18	TGTGCCAGCTCGCCTAATAGCAACACTGAAGCTTTCTTT	CASSPNSNTEAFF
14	TRBJ2-1	NA	NA	TRBV11-2	TGTGCCAGCAGCTCCTACTGGGCCCGGAATGAGCAGTTCTTC	CASSSYWARNEQFF
14	TRBJ1-2	TRBD1	NA	TRBV4-2	TGTGCCAGCAGCCAAGAGGAGGGGGCCTATGGCTACACCTTC	CASSQEEGAYGYTF
17	TRBJ2-4	TRBD1	NA	TRBV27	TGTGCCAGCAGTTACTTGACAGGGGGCCTAGCCAAAAACATTCAGTACTTC	CASSYLTGGLAKNIQYF
17	TRBJ1-6	TRBD1	NA	TRBV7-6	TGTGCCAGCAGCTCCACAGGGGTGGGCTCCTATAATTCACCCCTCCACTTT	CASSSTGVGSYNSPLHF
14	TRBJ1-6	TRBD1	NA	TRBV27	TGTGCCAGCACCTTGACAGGGGGAGGCTCACCCCTCCACTTT	CASTLTGGGSPLHF
15	TRBJ1-4	NA	NA	TRBV7-9	TGTGCCAGCAGCCCAGTGGGAGGAGGGGATGAAAAACTGTTTTTT	CASSPVGGGDEKLFF
15	TRBJ2-5	TRBD2	once	TRBV19	TGTGCCAGTAGTATACAAGCGGGGGCTCAAGAGACCCAGTACTTC	CASSIQAGAQETQYF
13	TRBJ1-6	TRBD1	NA	TRBV28	TGTGCCAGCAGCCCACAGGGGAGGTCACCCCTCCACTTT	CASSPQGRSPLHF
11	TRBJ2-7	TRBD2	few	TRBV29-1	TGCAGCGTCGGGACTAGTATCGAGCAGTACTTC	CSVGTSIEQYF
15	TRBJ2-4	TRBD1	NA	TRBV5-1	TGCGCCAGCAGTTCAGGGGGCGACGTCAAAAACATTCAGTACTTC	CASSSGGDVKNIQYF
16	TRBJ2-6	NA	NA	TRBV5-1	TGCGCCAGCAGCTCGGACAGTTACTCTGGGGCCAACGTCCTGACTTTC	CASSSDSYSGANVLTF
11	TRBJ1-4	NA	NA	TRBV6-5	TGTGCCAGCAGCTTCCGGGTGAAACTGTTTTTT	CASSFRVKLFF
15	TRBJ2-2	NA	NA	TRBV2	TGTGCCAGCAGCACTTTACCTAGCGACACCGGGGAGCTGTTTTTT	CASSTLPSDTGELFF
17	TRBJ2-2	TRBD2	NA	TRBV28	TGTGCCAGCAGCCAATGGGTCCGGGGGGACAACACCGGGGAGCTGTTTTTT	CASSQWVRGDNTGELFF
17	TRBJ2-5	NA	NA	TRBV5-1	TGCGCCAGCAGCTTGGCTCCTAGCGGAGGGGGCCAAGAGACCCAGTACTTC	CASSLAPSGGGQETQYF
13	TRBJ2-1	TRBD1	once	TRBV6-4	TGTGCCAGCAGCCAGGACAGGTGGAATGAGCAGTTCTTC	CASSQDRWNEQFF
13	TRBJ2-7	TRBD1	NA	TRBV19	TGTGCCACCCAGAGGGGGACAGGGATTCAGCAGTACTTC	CATQRGTGIQQYF
13	TRBJ2-7	TRBD1	NA	TRBV12-3/TRBV12-4	TGTGCCAGCAGTTGGGGACAGTCCTACGAGCAGTACTTC	CASSWGQSYEQYF
13	TRBJ1-5	NA	few	TRBV12-3/TRBV12-4	TGTGCCAGCAGCGGACTCCCTTCCGGGCCCCAGCATTTT	CASSGLPSGPQHF
13	TRBJ2-5	NA	once	TRBV9	TGTGCCAGCAGCGTATTTACAGAAGAGACCCAGTACTTC	CASSVFTEETQYF
14	TRBJ1-2	NA	NA	TRBV11-2	TGTGCCAGCAGCTTACGACAGGACAACTATGGCTACACCTTC	CASSLRQDNYGYTF
16	TRBJ1-2	TRBD1	once	TRBV18	TGTGCCAGCTCACAGGACAGGGACTTAGCTAACTATGGCTACACCTTC	CASSQDRDLANYGYTF
16	TRBJ1-5	NA	NA	TRBV5-1	TGCGCCAGCAGCTTGGAGCCGACAGGCCTCAATCAGCCCCAGCATTTT	CASSLEPTGLNQPQHF
17	TRBJ2-3	TRBD2	NA	TRBV9	TGTGCCAGCAGCGTGGTCACCCGGGCTAGCGGGGCAGATACGCAGTATTTT	CASSVVTRASGADTQYF
15	TRBJ2-3	TRBD2	few	TRBV9	TGTGCCAGTGGTAGCGGGGGGGCCAGGACAGATACGCAGTATTTT	CASGSGGARTDTQYF
14	TRBJ2-1	TRBD1	NA	TRBV2	TGTGCCAGCAGTGGGGACAGGGCAAACAATGAGCAGTTCTTC	CASSGDRANNEQFF
14	TRBJ1-3	NA	NA	TRBV5-1	TGCGCCAGCAGCTCACCGACAGCTGGAAACACCATATATTTT	CASSSPTAGNTIYF
15	TRBJ2-1	TRBD2	NA	TRBV5-1	TGCGCCAGCAGCTTGGGGGGGACTACCTTTCGGGCGCAGTTCTTC	CASSLGGTTFRAQFF
14	TRBJ2-3	TRBD2	NA	TRBV28	TGTGCCAGCAGTTTAGCGGGGGGGCCGTATACGCAGTATTTT	CASSLAGGPYTQYF
15	TRBJ2-7	TRBD1	NA	TRBV28	TGTGCCAGCAGTCCCCCTGGACAGGGTCTTTACGAGCAGTACTTC	CASSPPGQGLYEQYF
16	TRBJ1-5	TRBD1	once	TRBV15	TGTGCCACCAGCAGACGGACAGGGGTGTTGAATCAGCCCCAGCATTTT	CATSRRTGVLNQPQHF
15	TRBJ1-5	NA	NA	TRBV5-1	TGCGCCAGCAGGAGTGGACTTGAGAACAATCAGCCCCAGCATTTT	CASRSGLENNQPQHF